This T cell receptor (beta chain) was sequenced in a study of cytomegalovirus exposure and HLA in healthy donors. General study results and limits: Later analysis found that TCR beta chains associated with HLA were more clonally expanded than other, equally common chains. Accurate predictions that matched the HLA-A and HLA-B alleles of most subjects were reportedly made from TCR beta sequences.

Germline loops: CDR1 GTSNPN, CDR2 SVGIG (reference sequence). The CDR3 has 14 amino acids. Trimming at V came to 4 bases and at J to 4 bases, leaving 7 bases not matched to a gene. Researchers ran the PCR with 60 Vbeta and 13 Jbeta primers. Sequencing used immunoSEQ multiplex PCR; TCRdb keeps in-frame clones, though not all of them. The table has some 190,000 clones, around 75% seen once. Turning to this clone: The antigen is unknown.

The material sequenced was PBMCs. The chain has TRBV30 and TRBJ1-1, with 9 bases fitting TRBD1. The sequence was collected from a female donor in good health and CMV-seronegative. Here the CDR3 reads CAWIPGQGVTEAFF. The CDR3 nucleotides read TGTGCCTGGATCCCGGGACAGGGAGTCACTGAAGCTTTCTTT. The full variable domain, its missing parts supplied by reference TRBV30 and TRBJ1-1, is SQTIHQWPATLVQPVGSPLSLECTVEGTSNPNLYWYRQAAGRGLQLLFYSVGIGQISSEVPQNLSASRPQDRQFILSSKKLLLSDSGFYLCAWIPGQGVTEAFFGQGTRLTVV.